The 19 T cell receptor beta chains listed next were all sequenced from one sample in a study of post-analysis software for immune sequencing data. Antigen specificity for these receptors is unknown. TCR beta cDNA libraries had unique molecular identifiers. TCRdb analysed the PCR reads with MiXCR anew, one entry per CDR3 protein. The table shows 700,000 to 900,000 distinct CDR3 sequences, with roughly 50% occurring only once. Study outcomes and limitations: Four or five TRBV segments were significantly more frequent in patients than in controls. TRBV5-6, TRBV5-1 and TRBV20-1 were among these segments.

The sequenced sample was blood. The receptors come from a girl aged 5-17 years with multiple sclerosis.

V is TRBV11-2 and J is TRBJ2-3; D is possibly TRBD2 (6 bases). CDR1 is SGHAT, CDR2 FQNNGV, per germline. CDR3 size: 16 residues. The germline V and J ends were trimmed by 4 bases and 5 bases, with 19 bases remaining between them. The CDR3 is CASSSAGTPVGDTQYF. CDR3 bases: TGTGCCAGCAGCTCAGCCGGGACTCCGGTAGGAGATACGCAGTATTTT.

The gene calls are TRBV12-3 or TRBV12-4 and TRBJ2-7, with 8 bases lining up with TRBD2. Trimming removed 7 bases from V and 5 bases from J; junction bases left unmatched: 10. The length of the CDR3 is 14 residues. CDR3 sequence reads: CASTISGSYNEQYF. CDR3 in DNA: TGTGCCAGCACCATAAGCGGGAGTTACAACGAGCAGTACTTC.

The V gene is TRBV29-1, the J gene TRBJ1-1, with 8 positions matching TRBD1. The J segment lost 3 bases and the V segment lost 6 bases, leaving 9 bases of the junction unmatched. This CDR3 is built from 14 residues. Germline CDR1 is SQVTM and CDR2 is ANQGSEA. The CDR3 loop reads CSVGDRGWDTEAFF. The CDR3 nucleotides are TGCAGCGTCGGAGACAGGGGTTGGGACACTGAAGCTTTCTTT. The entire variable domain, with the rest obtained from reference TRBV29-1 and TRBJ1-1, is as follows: SAVISQKPSRDICQRGTSLTIQCQVDSQVTMMFWYRQQPGQSLTLIATANQGSEATYESGFVIDKFPISRPNLTFSTLTVSNMSPEDSSIYLCSVGDRGWDTEAFFGQGTRLTVV.

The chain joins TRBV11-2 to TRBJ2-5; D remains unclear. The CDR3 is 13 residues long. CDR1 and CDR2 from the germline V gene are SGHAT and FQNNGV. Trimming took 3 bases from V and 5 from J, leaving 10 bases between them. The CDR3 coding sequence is TGTGCCAGCAGCTTGAGGAGTTGGGAGACCCAGTACTTC. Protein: CASSLRSWETQYF.

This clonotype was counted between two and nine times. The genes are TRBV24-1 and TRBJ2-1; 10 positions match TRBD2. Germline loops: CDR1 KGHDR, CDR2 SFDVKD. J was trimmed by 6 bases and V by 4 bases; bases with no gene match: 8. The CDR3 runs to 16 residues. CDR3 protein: CATSEVAGGVGNEQFF. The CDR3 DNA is TGTGCCACCAGTGAAGTAGCGGGAGGAGTGGGCAATGAGCAGTTCTTC.

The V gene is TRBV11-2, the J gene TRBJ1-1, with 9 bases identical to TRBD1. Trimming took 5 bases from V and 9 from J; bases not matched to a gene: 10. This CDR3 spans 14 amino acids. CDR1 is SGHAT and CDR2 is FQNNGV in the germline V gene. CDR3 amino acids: CASSHIGTGNKAFF. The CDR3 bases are TGTGCCAGCAGCCATATAGGGACAGGGAACAAAGCTTTCTTT.

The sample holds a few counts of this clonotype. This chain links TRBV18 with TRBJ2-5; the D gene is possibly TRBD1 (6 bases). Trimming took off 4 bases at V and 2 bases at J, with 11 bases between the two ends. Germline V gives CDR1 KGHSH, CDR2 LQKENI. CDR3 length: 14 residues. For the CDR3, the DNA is TGTGCCAGCTCACTCCCCGGACAGCAAGAGACCCAGTACTTC. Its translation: CASSLPGQQETQYF.

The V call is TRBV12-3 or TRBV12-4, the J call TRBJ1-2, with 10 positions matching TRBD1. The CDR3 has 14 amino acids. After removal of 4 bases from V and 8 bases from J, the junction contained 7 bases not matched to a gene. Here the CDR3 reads CASSSGQGDWGYTF. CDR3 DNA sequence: TGTGCCAGCAGTTCCGGACAGGGGGATTGGGGCTACACCTTC.

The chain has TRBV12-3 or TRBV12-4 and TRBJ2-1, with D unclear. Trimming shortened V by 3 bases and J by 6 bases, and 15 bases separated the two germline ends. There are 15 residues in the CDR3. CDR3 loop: CASSLVVGRPNEQFF. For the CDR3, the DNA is TGTGCCAGCAGTTTGGTTGTGGGCAGACCCAATGAGCAGTTCTTC.

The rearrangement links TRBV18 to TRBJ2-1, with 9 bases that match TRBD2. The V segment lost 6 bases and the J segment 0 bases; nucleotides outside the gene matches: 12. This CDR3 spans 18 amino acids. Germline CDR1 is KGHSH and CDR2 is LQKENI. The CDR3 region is CASSTTAGGPNSYNEQFF. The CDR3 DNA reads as TGTGCCAGCTCGACAACAGCGGGAGGTCCCAACTCCTACAATGAGCAGTTCTTC.

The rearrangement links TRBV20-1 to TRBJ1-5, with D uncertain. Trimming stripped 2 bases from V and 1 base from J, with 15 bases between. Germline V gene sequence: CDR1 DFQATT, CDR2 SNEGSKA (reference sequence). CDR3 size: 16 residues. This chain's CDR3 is CSARRGLRLSNQPQHF. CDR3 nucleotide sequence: TGCAGTGCTAGAAGAGGTCTCCGGCTGAGCAATCAGCCCCAGCATTTT.

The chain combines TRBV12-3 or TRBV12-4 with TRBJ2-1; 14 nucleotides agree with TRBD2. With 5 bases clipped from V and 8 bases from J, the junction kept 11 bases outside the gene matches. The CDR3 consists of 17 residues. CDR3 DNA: TGTGCCAGCAGTCCCCGGACTAGCGGGGGGCCAAGGGATGAGCAGTTCTTC. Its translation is CASSPRTSGGPRDEQFF.

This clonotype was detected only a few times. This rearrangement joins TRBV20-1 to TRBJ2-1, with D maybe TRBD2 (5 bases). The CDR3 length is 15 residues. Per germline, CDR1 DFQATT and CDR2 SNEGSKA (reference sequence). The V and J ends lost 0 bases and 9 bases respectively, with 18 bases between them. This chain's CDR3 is CSARDLTRADFEQFF. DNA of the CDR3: TGCAGTGCTAGAGATTTAACTAGAGCGGACTTTGAGCAGTTCTTC.

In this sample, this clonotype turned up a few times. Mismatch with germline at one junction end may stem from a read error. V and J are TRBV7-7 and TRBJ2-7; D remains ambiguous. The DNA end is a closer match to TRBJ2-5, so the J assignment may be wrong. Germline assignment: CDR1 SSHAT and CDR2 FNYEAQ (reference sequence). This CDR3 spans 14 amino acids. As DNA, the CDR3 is TGTGCTAGCAGCTTAATCTCGTCCACAGAGACCCAGTACTTC. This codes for CASSLISSTETQYF.

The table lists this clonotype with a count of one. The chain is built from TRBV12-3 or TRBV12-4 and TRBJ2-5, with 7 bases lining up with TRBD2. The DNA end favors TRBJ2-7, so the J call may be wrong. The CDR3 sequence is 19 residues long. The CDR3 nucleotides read TGTGCCAGCAGTTTAGGGCAGGGACTGCTGGGCGGGAGCGTGTACGAGCAGTACTTC. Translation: CASSLGQGLLGGSVYEQYF.

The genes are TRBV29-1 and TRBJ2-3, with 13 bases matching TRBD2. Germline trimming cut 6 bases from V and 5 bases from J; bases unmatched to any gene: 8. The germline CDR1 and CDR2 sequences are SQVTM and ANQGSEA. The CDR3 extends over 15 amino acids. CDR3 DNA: TGCAGCGTCCACGGACTAGCGGGAGTACAAGATACGCAGTATTTT. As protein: CSVHGLAGVQDTQYF.

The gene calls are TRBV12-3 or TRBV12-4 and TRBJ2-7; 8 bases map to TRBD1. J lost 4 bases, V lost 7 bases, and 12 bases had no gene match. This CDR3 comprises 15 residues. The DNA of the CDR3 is TGTGCCAGCACCCCAAGGGCAGGGGGCAGGTACGAGCAGTACTTC. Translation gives CASTPRAGGRYEQYF.

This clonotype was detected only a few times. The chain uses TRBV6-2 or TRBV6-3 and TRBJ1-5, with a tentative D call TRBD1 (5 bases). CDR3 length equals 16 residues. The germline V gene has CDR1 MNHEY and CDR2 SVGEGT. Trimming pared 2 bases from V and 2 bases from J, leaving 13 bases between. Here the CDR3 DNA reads TGTGCCAGCAGTTACGTTCAGGGAGTCGGCAATCAGCCCCAGCATTTT. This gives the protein CASSYVQGVGNQPQHF.

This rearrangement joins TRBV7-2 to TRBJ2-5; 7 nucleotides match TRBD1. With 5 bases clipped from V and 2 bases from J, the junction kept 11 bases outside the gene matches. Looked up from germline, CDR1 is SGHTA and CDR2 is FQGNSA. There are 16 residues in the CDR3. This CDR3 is CASSLPGTVLQETQYF. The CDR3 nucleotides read TGTGCCAGCAGCCTCCCCGGGACAGTTTTACAAGAGACCCAGTACTTC. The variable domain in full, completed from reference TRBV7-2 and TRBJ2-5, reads GAGVSQSPSNKVTEKGKDVELRCDPISGHTALYWYRQSLGQGLEFLIYFQGNSAPDKSGLPSDRFSAERTGGSVSTLTIQRTQQEDSAVYLCASSLPGTVLQETQYFGPGTRLLVL.